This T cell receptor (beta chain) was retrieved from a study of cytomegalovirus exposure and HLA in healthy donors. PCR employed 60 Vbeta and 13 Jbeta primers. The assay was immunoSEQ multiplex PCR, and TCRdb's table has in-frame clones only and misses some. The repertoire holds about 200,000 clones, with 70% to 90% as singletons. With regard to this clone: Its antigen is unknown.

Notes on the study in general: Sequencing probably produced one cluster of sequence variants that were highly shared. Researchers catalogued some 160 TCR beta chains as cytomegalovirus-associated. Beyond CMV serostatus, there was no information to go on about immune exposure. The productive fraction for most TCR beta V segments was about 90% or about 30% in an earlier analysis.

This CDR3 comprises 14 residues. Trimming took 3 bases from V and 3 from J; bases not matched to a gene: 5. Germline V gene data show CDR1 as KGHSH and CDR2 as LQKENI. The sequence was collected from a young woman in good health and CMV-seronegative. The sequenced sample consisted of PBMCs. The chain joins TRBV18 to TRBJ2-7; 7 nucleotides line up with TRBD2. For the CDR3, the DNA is TGTGCCAGCTCACCCTCCGGGACTAACTACGAGCAGTACTTC. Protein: CASSPSGTNYEQYF.